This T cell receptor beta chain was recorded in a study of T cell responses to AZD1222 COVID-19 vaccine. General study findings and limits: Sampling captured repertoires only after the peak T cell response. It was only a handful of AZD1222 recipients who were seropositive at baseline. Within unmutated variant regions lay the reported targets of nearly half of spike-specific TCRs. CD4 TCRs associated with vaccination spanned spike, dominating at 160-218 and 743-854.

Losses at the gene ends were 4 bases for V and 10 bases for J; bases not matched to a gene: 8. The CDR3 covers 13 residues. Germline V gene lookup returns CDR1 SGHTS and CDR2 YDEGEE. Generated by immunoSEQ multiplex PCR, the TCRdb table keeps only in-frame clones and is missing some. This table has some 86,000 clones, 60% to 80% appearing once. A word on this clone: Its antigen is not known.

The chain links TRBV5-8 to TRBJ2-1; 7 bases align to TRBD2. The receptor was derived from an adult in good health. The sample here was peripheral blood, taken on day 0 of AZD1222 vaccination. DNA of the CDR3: TGTGCCAGCAGCCTGACGAGCGGGGTCGAGCAGTTCTTC. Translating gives CASSLTSGVEQFF.